This T cell receptor (beta chain) appears in the sequencing data of a study of tumor-infiltrating lymphocytes in oesophageal squamous cell carcinoma. MiXCR, applied by TCRdb to the PCR reads, yields one record per CDR3 protein. The data contain about 14,000 distinct CDR3 sequences, approximately 48% of them singletons. This clonotype was found many times. V was shortened by 7 bases and J by 6 bases, with 22 bases between the two germline ends. The CDR3 is 15 amino acids. Germline V gene data show CDR1 as MNHNS and CDR2 as SASEGT. This receptor was obtained from a male donor with esophageal squamous cell carcinoma. The chain joins TRBV6-1 to TRBJ2-7; the D call may be TRBD1 or TRBD2 (6 bases each). Sequencing was carried out using blood. The CDR3 sequence is CASTWDWRGESEQYF. The CDR3 DNA is TGTGCCAGCACTTGGGATTGGAGGGGGGAAAGCGAGCAGTACTTC.